Listed here are 6 T cell receptor beta chains from one sample, sequenced in a study of CD8 T cells in Susac syndrome. An input of about 0.5 to 1 ug of RNA was subjected to reverse transcription using random hexamers. In TCRdb, the immunoSEQ multiplex PCR reads were re-called with MiXCR into one record per CDR3 protein. The sample consists of approximately 110,000 distinct CDR3 sequences, around 94% of them appearing once. The sequenced sample consisted of CD4+ T cells from PBMCs. The receptors stem from a human donor in good health.

This chain connects TRBV6-6 to TRBJ1-4; possibly TRBD1 for D (6 bases). V was trimmed by 5 bases and J by 0 bases, leaving 7 bases between them. The CDR3 contains 14 residues. The germline V gene has CDR1 MNHNY and CDR2 SVGAGI (reference sequence). CDR3 in DNA: TGTGCCAGCAGTCGACAGGCAACTAATGAAAAACTGTTTTTT. Translated: CASSRQATNEKLFF.

This chain's CDR3 is CASSSLLGARAYEQYF. CDR3 DNA: TGTGCCAGCAGTTCCCTTCTTGGGGCCCGCGCCTACGAGCAGTACTTC. V usage is TRBV6-6 and J usage is TRBJ2-7; tentatively, D is TRBD1 (5 bases). The V gene lost 4 bases and the J gene lost 2 bases, with 18 bases spanning the gap. This CDR3 is 16 amino acids long. The germline CDR1 and CDR2 sequences are MNHNY and SVGAGI (reference sequence).

The chain couples TRBV30 to TRBJ2-1; perhaps TRBD2 as D (7 bases). The CDR3 loop spans 18 amino acids. The V and J ends lost 0 bases and 10 bases respectively, with 28 bases between them. Per the germline V gene, CDR1 is GTSNPN and CDR2 is SVGIG (reference sequence). Written as DNA, the CDR3 is TGTGCCTGGAGTGTACGCTCCTCGGCTAGCGTAGGGGGGGGCGAGCAGTTCTTC. Protein product: CAWSVRSSASVGGGEQFF.

The V call is TRBV5-1, the J call TRBJ2-3; D remains ambiguous. Germline V gene lookup returns CDR1 SGHRS and CDR2 YFSETQ. This CDR3 contains 13 residues. V was shortened by 0 bases and J by 5 bases, with 7 bases between the two germline ends. CDR3 nucleotide sequence: TGCGCCAGCAGCTTGGCGATTGGAGATACGCAGTATTTT. Protein: CASSLAIGDTQYF.

The rearrangement joins TRBV29-1 to TRBJ1-2; 7 bases fit TRBD1. The V gene's germline CDR1 is SQVTM and CDR2 ANQGSEA. V shed 3 bases, J shed 7 bases, and the junction held 5 bases outside the gene matches. The CDR3 loop spans 12 amino acids. CDR3 DNA: TGCAGCGTTGACTCAGGGGGTTCTGGCTACACCTTC. It codes for CSVDSGGSGYTF.

This clonotype was observed a handful of times. The J gene is TRBJ2-5, the V gene TRBV7-9; no definite D call. This CDR3 region has 11 residues. Trimming pared 8 bases from V and 1 base from J, leaving 5 bases between. The germline CDR1 and CDR2 sequences are SEHNR and FQNEAQ (reference sequence). The CDR3 region has the DNA TGTGCCAGCTCGTTCCAAGAGACCCAGTACTTC. As protein: CASSFQETQYF.